This T cell receptor (beta chain) is from a study of T cell changes during pregnancy in multiple sclerosis. Only in-frame clones appear in the TCRdb table, and some are missing; sequencing was by immunoSEQ multiplex PCR. Among more than 40,000 clones listed, 90% to 95% were seen once. V lost 1 base, J lost 5 bases, and 6 bases lay in between. The germline V gene encodes CDR1 LGHNA and CDR2 YSLEER. The CDR3 has 13 residues. The clonotype originates from a female donor with multiple sclerosis, enrolled in a pregnancy study. Source: CD8+ T cells from peripheral blood mononuclear cells, taken in the third trimester of pregnancy. V gene TRBV4-3 combines with J gene TRBJ2-1; no definite D call. The CDR3: CASSQVQNNEQFF. The CDR3 DNA reads TGCGCCAGCAGCCAAGTGCAGAACAATGAGCAGTTCTTC.